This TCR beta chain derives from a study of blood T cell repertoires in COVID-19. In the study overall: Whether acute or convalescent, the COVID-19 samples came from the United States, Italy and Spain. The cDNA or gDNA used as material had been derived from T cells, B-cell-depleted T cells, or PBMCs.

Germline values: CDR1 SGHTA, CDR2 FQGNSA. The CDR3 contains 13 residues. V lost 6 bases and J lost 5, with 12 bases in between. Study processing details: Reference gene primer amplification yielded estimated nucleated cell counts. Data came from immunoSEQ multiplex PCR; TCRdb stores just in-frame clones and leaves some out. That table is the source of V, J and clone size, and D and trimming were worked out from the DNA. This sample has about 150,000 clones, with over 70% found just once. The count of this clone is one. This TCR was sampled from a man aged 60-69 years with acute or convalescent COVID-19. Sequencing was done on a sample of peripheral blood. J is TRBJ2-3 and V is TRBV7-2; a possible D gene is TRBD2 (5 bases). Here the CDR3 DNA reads TGTGCCAGCAGTCGCCTAGGAGGAGATACGCAGTATTTT. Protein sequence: CASSRLGGDTQYF.